One and the same sample provided the 27 T cell receptor beta chains below, sequenced in a study of control samples from healthy donors and cancer patients. Data came from immunoSEQ multiplex PCR; TCRdb stores just in-frame clones and leaves some out. The sample consists of roughly 100,000 clones, 80% to 90% of them appearing once. Sample: PBMCs. These receptors were obtained from a man aged 55 to 70 with lung cancer.

This chain uses TRBV29-1 with TRBJ2-3; no clear D gene. V lost 5 bases and J lost 8, with 14 bases in between. The CDR3 is 12 residues long. Germline V gives CDR1 SQVTM, CDR2 ANQGSEA. The CDR3 DNA follows: TGCAGCGTTTACGACGGGTCCGGTACGCAGTATTTT. It yields the protein CSVYDGSGTQYF.

The V call is TRBV19, the J call TRBJ1-1; no clear D gene. V was clipped by 8 bases and J by 3 bases, with 22 bases between them. Germline CDR1 is LNHDA and CDR2 is SQIVND (reference sequence). This CDR3 region has 16 residues. CDR3 in amino acids: CASSPTHDGFDTEAFF. In DNA form, the CDR3 reads TGTGCCAGTTCACCCACACATGACGGGTTCGACACTGAAGCTTTCTTT.

The gene calls are TRBV2 and TRBJ2-5, with TRBD1 matching 9 bases. Germline loops: CDR1 SNHLY, CDR2 FYNNEI. V lost 11 bases, J lost 0 bases, and 7 bases stayed unmatched. The CDR3 is 14 residues long. CDR3 DNA: TGTGCCCTACGGGGGACAGGGAACCAAGAGACCCAGTACTTC. Residues: CALRGTGNQETQYF.

V is TRBV6-6 and J is TRBJ2-7, with 7 bases that match TRBD1. The CDR3 extends over 12 amino acids. V gave up 6 bases and J gave up 6 bases; unmatched junction bases: 5. Germline loops: CDR1 MNHNY, CDR2 SVGAGI (reference sequence). The CDR3 nucleotides read TGTGCCAGCAGCCATAACAGGGGCGAGCAGTACGTC. Amino acid sequence: CASSHNRGEQYV.

V is TRBV6-5 and J is TRBJ2-3, with TRBD1 as a possible D gene (6 bases). The CDR3 totals 15 residues. Trimming shortened V by 6 bases and J by 0 bases, and 13 bases separated the two germline ends. Looked up from germline, CDR1 is MNHEY and CDR2 is SVGAGI. In DNA form, the CDR3 reads TGTGCCAGCAGGCGTGGACAGTATAGCACAGATACGCAGTATTTT. Translated, it gives CASRRGQYSTDTQYF.

The V gene is TRBV3-1 (or the pseudogene TRBV3-2), the J gene TRBJ2-1; no reliable D call. This CDR3 contains 11 residues. Looked up from germline, CDR1 is LGHDT and CDR2 is YNNKEL (reference sequence). V lost 1 base and J lost 9, with 4 bases in between. The CDR3 region is CASSQASEQFF. CDR3 nucleotide sequence: TGTGCCAGCAGCCAAGCTAGTGAGCAGTTCTTC.

The chain recombines TRBV19 with TRBJ2-3; D possibly corresponds to TRBD2 (7 bases). CDR1 is LNHDA and CDR2 is SQIVND in the germline V gene (reference sequence). The CDR3 runs to 12 residues. This chain's CDR3 is CPRGGGRDTQYF. In DNA form, the CDR3 reads TGTCCCCGGGGAGGGGGACGCGATACGCAGTATTTT.

The chain combines TRBV24-1 with TRBJ2-2, with 7 bases fitting TRBD1. This CDR3 has 17 amino acids. J lost 1 base, V lost 1 base, and 5 bases had no gene match. CDR1 KGHDR and CDR2 SFDVKD come from the germline V gene. Written as DNA, the CDR3 is TGTGCCACCAGTGATTTACCGGGACAGAAGAACACCGGGGAGCTGTTTTTT. Translated, it gives CATSDLPGQKNTGELFF.

The rearrangement uses TRBV6-5 and TRBJ1-4; D is possibly TRBD1 (5 bases). This CDR3 is built from 16 residues. The V gene lost 2 bases and the J gene lost 5 bases, with 15 bases spanning the gap. Per germline, CDR1 MNHEY and CDR2 SVGAGI. The CDR3 loop reads CASSYHPTDINEKLFF. The CDR3 bases are TGTGCCAGCAGTTACCATCCGACAGATATAAATGAAAAACTGTTTTTT.

V gene TRBV5-1 combines with J gene TRBJ1-6, with D perhaps TRBD1 (6 bases). The germline V gene encodes CDR1 SGHRS and CDR2 YFSETQ. V gave up 0 bases and J gave up 9 bases, with 16 bases separating them. The CDR3 is made up of 16 amino acids. The CDR3 DNA follows: TGCGCCAGCAGCTTGGGACAAGGAGGGGGAGGTTCACCCCTCCACTTT. This codes for CASSLGQGGGGSPLHF.

This clone occurred once. The V call is TRBV18, the J call TRBJ2-1; no clear D gene. This CDR3 spans 15 amino acids. Trimming took 4 bases from V and 6 from J, leaving 16 bases between them. Per germline, CDR1 KGHSH and CDR2 LQKENI. The CDR3 reads CASSRSALTPNEQFF. In nucleotides, the CDR3 is TGTGCCAGCTCACGCTCCGCCCTAACTCCCAATGAGCAGTTCTTC.

This chain connects TRBV5-4 to TRBJ2-2; either TRBD1 or TRBD2 may supply D (6 bases each). V was shortened by 3 bases and J by 2 bases, with 14 bases between the two germline ends. From germline, CDR1 is SGHNT and CDR2 YYREEE (reference sequence). CDR3 length: 16 amino acids. The CDR3 coding sequence is TGTGCCAGCAGCTCGGGAGACAGGCCTAACACCGGGGAGCTGTTTTTT. Protein sequence: CASSSGDRPNTGELFF. The entire variable domain, with the rest obtained from reference TRBV5-4 and TRBJ2-2, is as follows: ETGVTQSPTHLIKTRGQQVTLRCSSQSGHNTVSWYQQALGQGPQFIFQYYREEENGRGNFPPRFSGLQFPNYSSELNVNALELDDSALYLCASSSGDRPNTGELFFGEGSRLTVL.

This chain uses TRBV6-6 with TRBJ2-5; D is perhaps TRBD1 (6 bases). V lost 6 bases, J lost 2 bases, and 7 bases lay in between. The length of the CDR3 is 12 residues. Germline assignment: CDR1 MNHNY and CDR2 SVGAGI (reference sequence). The CDR3: CASRTGQETQYF. For the CDR3, the DNA is TGTGCCAGCAGGACAGGTCAAGAGACCCAGTACTTC.

CDR3 loop: CASSSLTDTNSPLHF. The CDR3 DNA is TGCGCCAGCAGCTCATTAACGGATACGAATTCACCCCTCCACTTT. The chain is built from TRBV5-1 and TRBJ1-6; D gene uncertain. V was shortened by 3 bases and J by 7 bases, with 14 bases between the two germline ends. From germline, CDR1 is SGHRS and CDR2 YFSETQ. This CDR3 comprises 15 residues.

The chain combines TRBV7-2 with TRBJ2-1; 8 bases are shared with TRBD2. After removal of 4 bases from V and 0 bases from J, the junction contained 5 bases not matched to a gene. The CDR3 has 16 residues. Germline V gene data show CDR1 as SGHTA and CDR2 as FQGNSA. The CDR3 spells CASSSRGGSSYNEQFF. CDR3 DNA sequence: TGTGCCAGCAGCTCCCGGGGGGGGAGCTCCTACAATGAGCAGTTCTTC.

The rearrangement joins TRBV30 to TRBJ2-7; D uncertain. Trimming pared 5 bases from V and 0 bases from J, leaving 17 bases between. Per germline, CDR1 GTSNPN and CDR2 SVGIG (reference sequence). The CDR3 loop spans 15 amino acids. CDR3 loop: CAWVRNGPLSYEQYV. Written as DNA, the CDR3 is TGTGCCTGGGTGAGGAACGGGCCCCTCTCCTACGAGCAGTACGTC.

This rearrangement joins TRBV6-5 to TRBJ1-6, with TRBD1 as a possible D gene (5 bases). The CDR3 covers 12 residues. The germline V gene encodes CDR1 MNHEY and CDR2 SVGAGI. Trimming removed 8 bases at V and 6 bases at J, with 8 bases between. CDR3 amino acids: CASGQGNSPLHF. In nucleotides, the CDR3 is TGTGCCAGCGGGCAGGGTAATTCACCCCTCCACTTT.

The rearrangement joins TRBV6-1 to TRBJ1-1; possible D gene TRBD1, 5 bases. CDR1 is MNHNS, CDR2 SASEGT, per germline. Trimming removed 3 bases from V and 0 bases from J, with 11 bases in between. The CDR3 loop spans 15 amino acids. The CDR3 DNA follows: TGTGCCAGCAGTGATTTAGGGGAAATGAACACTGAAGCTTTCTTT. This sequence encodes CASSDLGEMNTEAFF.

J is TRBJ2-1 and V is TRBV9; 11 bases agree with TRBD2. Looked up from germline, CDR1 is SGDLS and CDR2 is YYNGEE. This CDR3 contains 19 residues. Trimming took 0 bases from V and 0 from J; bases not matched to a gene: 8. In nucleotides, the CDR3 is TGTGCCAGCAGCGTAGGGCTAGCGGGGGGATCCAGCTCCTACAATGAGCAGTTCTTC. Its protein is CASSVGLAGGSSSYNEQFF.

This clone was seen once. This chain joins TRBV5-1 and TRBJ1-1, with D uncertain. CDR3 length equals 12 residues. The V gene lost 8 bases and the J gene lost 4 bases, with 12 bases spanning the gap. CDR1 is SGHRS, CDR2 YFSETQ, per germline. The CDR3 reads CASKRETTEAFF. The CDR3 bases are TGCGCCAGTAAAAGGGAAACCACTGAAGCTTTCTTT.

The gene calls are TRBV19 and TRBJ2-7; D may match TRBD1 or TRBD2 (6 bases each). V was clipped by 4 bases and J by 2 bases, with 9 bases between them. This CDR3 has 13 amino acids. Germline CDR1 is LNHDA and CDR2 is SQIVND (reference sequence). The CDR3 reads CASSKGGAYEQYF. The DNA of the CDR3 is TGTGCCAGTAGTAAGGGGGGTGCCTACGAGCAGTACTTC. The whole variable domain, remainder taken from reference TRBV19 and TRBJ2-7, is DGGITQSPKYLFRKEGQNVTLSCEQNLNHDAMYWYRQDPGQGLRLIYYSQIVNDFQKGDIAEGYSVSREKKESFPLTVTSAQKNPTAFYLCASSKGGAYEQYFGPGTRLTVT.

V gene TRBV9 combines with J gene TRBJ1-6; tentatively, D is TRBD1 (6 bases). V gave up 1 base and J gave up 7 bases, with 9 bases separating them. The CDR3 loop spans 14 amino acids. Germline V gene data show CDR1 as SGDLS and CDR2 as YYNGEE. In nucleotides, the CDR3 is TGTGCCAGCAGCGTAAAGCAGGGGAATTCACCCCTCCACTTT. This translates into CASSVKQGNSPLHF.

J is TRBJ2-5 and V is TRBV3-1 (or the pseudogene TRBV3-2); 12 bases are shared with TRBD2. The J segment lost 3 bases and the V segment lost 3 bases, leaving 8 bases of the junction unmatched. Germline-derived CDR1 and CDR2 are LGHDT and YNNKEL (reference sequence). The CDR3 length is 17 residues. The CDR3 sequence is CASSHTSGGPRKETQYF. CDR3 nucleotide sequence: TGTGCCAGCAGCCATACTAGCGGGGGGCCCAGAAAAGAGACCCAGTACTTC.

The chain couples TRBV30 to TRBJ1-4; possible D gene TRBD1, 5 bases. V was shortened by 4 bases and J by 11 bases, with 17 bases between the two germline ends. The CDR3 runs to 13 residues. Germline lookup yields CDR1 GTSNPN and CDR2 SVGIG (reference sequence). CDR3 protein: CAWTGLEGGKLFF. The CDR3 DNA is TGTGCCTGGACAGGGTTGGAAGGTGGGAAACTGTTTTTT.

J is TRBJ2-7 and V is TRBV19; 7 nucleotides line up with TRBD1. Germline V gives CDR1 LNHDA, CDR2 SQIVND (reference sequence). This CDR3 comprises 14 residues. The V gene end was trimmed by 5 bases and the J gene end by 1 base; junction bases not matched to a gene: 5. CDR3 loop: CASSPRQGSYEQYV. The CDR3 nucleotides are TGTGCCAGTAGTCCCCGACAGGGATCCTACGAGCAGTACGTC.

Judged by abundance, this clone is medium-sized. CDR3 in amino acids: CASSLGLTGQPQHF. CDR3 DNA: TGTGCCAGCAGCTTGGGTCTGACAGGGCAGCCCCAGCATTTT. The chain couples TRBV5-6 to TRBJ1-5, with TRBD1 matching 7 bases. The CDR3 spans 14 residues. The V segment lost 0 bases and the J segment 7 bases; nucleotides outside the gene matches: 4. Looked up from germline, CDR1 is SGHDT and CDR2 is YYEEEE.

The chain couples TRBV18 to TRBJ2-7, with D perhaps TRBD1 (6 bases). Trimming removed 3 bases at V and 7 bases at J, with 10 bases between. Germline V lookup: CDR1 KGHSH, CDR2 LQKENI. The CDR3 extends over 12 amino acids. In DNA, the CDR3 is TGTGCCAGCTCACCCCTTGGGACAGAGCAGTACTTC. Translating gives CASSPLGTEQYF.